The clone carrying this T cell receptor (beta chain) was seen a few times. The data were obtained in a study of blood T cell repertoires in COVID-19. Across the study: Sample material is recorded as cDNA or gDNA derived from T cells, B-cell-depleted T cells, or PBMCs.

Using immunoSEQ multiplex PCR, the repertoire was profiled, and TCRdb retains in-frame clones only, with some absent. The sample lists approximately 170,000 clones, about nine tenths occurring once. Sequenced input: peripheral blood. The sequence was obtained from a man between 25 and 39 years old with acute or convalescent COVID-19.

CDR3 protein: CASSQGLAETQYF. CDR3 DNA sequence: TGTGCCAGCAGCCAAGGGCTAGCAGAGACCCAGTACTTC. This chain connects TRBV14 to TRBJ2-5, with D possibly TRBD2 on 5 matching bases. The CDR3 extends over 13 amino acids. Trimming shortened V by 1 base and J by 4 bases, and 7 bases separated the two germline ends. Germline CDR1 is SGHDN and CDR2 is FVKESK.